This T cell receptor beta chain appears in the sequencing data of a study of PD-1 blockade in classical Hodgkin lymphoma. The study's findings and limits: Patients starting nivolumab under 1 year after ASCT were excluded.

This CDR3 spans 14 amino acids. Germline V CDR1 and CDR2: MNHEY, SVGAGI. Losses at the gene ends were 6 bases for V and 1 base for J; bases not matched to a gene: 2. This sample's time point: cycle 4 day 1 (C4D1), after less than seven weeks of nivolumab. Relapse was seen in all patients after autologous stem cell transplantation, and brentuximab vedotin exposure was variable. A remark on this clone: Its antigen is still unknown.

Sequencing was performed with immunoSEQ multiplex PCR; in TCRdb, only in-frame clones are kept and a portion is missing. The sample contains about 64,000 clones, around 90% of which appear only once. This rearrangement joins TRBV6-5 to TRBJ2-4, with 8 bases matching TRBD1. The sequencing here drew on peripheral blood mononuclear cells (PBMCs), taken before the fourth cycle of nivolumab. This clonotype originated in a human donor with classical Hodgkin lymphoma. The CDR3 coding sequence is TGTGCCAGCAGGGACAGGGTGGCCAAAAACATTCAGTACTTC. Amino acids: CASRDRVAKNIQYF.